This T cell receptor beta chain was identified during a study of identical twins. General observations from the study: Beta out-of-frame sequences showed weaker excess twin sharing.

This clonotype was picked up a small number of times. Its antigen is undetermined. One entry per CDR3 protein, called by TCRdb with MiXCR from the 5' RACE reads. Of around 690,000 distinct CDR3 sequences in the sample, over 20% were seen once. This same sample was also part of a study on T cells expressing NK-cell markers. That report adds: There were seven HCMV-seropositive donors and one seronegative donor among the eight sequenced.

The sequence was collected from a woman between 18 and 29 years old in good health. The sample consisted of PBMCs.

The DNA for the CDR3 is TGCAGCGCCGTACAGGGGGGAAACGAGCAGTACTTC. Translation: CSAVQGGNEQYF. This rearrangement joins TRBV29-1 to TRBJ2-7; TRBD1 matches at 8 bases. The germline V gene encodes CDR1 SQVTM and CDR2 ANQGSEA. This CDR3 comprises 12 residues. V was pared by 7 bases and J by 5 bases, with 7 bases of the junction left unmatched.